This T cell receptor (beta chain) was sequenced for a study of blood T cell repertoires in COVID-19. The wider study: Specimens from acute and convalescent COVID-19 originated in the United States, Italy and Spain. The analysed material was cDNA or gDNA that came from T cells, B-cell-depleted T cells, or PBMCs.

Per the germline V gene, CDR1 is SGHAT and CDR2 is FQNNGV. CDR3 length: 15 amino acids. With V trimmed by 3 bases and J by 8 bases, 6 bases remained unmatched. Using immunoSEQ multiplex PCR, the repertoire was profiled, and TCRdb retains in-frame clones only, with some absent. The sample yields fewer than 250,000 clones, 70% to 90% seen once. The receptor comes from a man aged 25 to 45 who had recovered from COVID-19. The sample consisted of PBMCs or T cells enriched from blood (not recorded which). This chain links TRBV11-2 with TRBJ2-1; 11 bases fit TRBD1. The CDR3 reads CASSFPGQGDDEQFF. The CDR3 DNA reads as TGTGCCAGCAGCTTCCCGGGACAGGGGGATGATGAGCAGTTCTTC.